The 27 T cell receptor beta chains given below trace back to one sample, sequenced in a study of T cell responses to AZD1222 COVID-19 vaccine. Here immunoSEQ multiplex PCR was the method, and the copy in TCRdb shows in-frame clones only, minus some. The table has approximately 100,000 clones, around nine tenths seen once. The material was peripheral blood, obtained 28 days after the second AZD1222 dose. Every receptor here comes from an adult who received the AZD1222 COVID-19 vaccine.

The CDR3 DNA reads as TGTGCCAGCAGTTTCCGCGGGATGGGGGAGACCCAGTACTTC. It is translated as CASSFRGMGETQYF. This chain links TRBV28 with TRBJ2-5; D may be TRBD2 (6 bases). V gave up 3 bases and J gave up 5 bases, with 13 bases separating them. This CDR3 has 14 residues. Germline V gene data show CDR1 as MDHEN and CDR2 as SYDVKM.

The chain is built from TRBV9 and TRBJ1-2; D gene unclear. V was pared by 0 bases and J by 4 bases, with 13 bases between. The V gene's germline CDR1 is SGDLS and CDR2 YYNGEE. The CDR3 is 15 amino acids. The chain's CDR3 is CASSVAAGNLYGYTF. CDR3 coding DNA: TGTGCCAGCAGCGTAGCGGCAGGCAACCTCTATGGCTACACCTTC. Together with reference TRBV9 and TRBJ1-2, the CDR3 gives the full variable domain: DSGVTQTPKHLITATGQRVTLRCSPRSGDLSVYWYQQSLDQGLQFLIQYYNGEERAKGNILERFSAQQFPDLHSELNLSSLELGDSALYFCASSVAAGNLYGYTFGSGTRLTVV.

DNA of the CDR3: TGTGCCAGCAGCCATCGTAGCGGGAGGGCGGCGGGCGAGCAGTACTTC. This encodes CASSHRSGRAAGEQYF. The rearrangement joins TRBV3-1 (or the pseudogene TRBV3-2) to TRBJ2-7; 11 bases are a match to TRBD2. The CDR3 runs 16 residues. Trimming at V came to 3 bases and at J to 6 bases, leaving 10 bases not matched to a gene. Germline loops: CDR1 LGHDT, CDR2 YNNKEL (reference sequence).

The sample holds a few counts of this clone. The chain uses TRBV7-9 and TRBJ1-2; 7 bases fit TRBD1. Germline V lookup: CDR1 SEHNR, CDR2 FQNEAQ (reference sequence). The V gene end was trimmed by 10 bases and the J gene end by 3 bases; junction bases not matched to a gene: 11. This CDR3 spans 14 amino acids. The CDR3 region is CANGGSTGDYGYTF. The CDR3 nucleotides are TGTGCCAACGGCGGTAGTACAGGGGACTATGGCTACACCTTC.

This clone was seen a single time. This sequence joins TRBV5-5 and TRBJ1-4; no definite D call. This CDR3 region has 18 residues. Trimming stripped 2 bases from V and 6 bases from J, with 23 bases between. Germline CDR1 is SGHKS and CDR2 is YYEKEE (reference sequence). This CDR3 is CASSFATLSGRGHEKLFF. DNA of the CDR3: TGTGCCAGCAGCTTCGCGACCTTGTCCGGTCGCGGGCATGAAAAACTGTTTTTT.

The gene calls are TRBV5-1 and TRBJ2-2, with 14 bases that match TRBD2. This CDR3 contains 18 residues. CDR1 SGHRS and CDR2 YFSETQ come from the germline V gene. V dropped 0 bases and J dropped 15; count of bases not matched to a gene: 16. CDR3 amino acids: CASSLDVMGLAGEGGMFF. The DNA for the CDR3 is TGCGCCAGCAGCTTGGACGTTATGGGACTAGCGGGAGAAGGCGGGATGTTTTTT. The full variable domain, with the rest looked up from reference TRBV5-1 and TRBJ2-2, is KAGVTQTPRYLIKTRGQQVTLSCSPISGHRSVSWYQQTPGQGLQFLFEYFSETQRNKGNFPGRFSGRQFSNSRSEMNVSTLELGDSALYLCASSLDVMGLAGEGGMFFGEGSRLTVL.

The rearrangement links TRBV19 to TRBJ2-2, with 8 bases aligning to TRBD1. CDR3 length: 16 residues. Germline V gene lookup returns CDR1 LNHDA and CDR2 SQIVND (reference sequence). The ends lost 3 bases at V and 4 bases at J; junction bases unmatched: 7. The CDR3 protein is CASSIVRGQGTGELFF. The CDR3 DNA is TGTGCCAGTAGTATCGTCAGGGGGCAGGGCACCGGGGAGCTGTTTTTT.

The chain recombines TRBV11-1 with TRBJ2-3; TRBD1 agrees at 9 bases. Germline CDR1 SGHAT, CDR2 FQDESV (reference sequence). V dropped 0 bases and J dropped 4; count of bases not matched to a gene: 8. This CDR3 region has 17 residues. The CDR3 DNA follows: TGTGCCAGCAGCTTAGCCCCCGGGACAGGGATTGCAGATACGCAGTATTTT. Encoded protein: CASSLAPGTGIADTQYF.

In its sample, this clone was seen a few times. This CDR3 is CASSYNNQPQHF. CDR3 bases: TGTGCCAGCAGCTACAACAATCAGCCCCAGCATTTT. This chain uses TRBV12-3 or TRBV12-4 with TRBJ1-5; D not certain. The CDR3 is 12 residues long. Trimming took off 6 bases at V and 3 bases at J, with 6 bases between the two ends.

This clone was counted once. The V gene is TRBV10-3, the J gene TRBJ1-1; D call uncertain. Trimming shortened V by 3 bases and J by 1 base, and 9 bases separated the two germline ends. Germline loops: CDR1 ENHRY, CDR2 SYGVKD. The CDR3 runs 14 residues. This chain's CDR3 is CAISDPGSNTEAFF. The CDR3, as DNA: TGTGCCATCAGTGACCCGGGTTCGAACACTGAAGCTTTCTTT.

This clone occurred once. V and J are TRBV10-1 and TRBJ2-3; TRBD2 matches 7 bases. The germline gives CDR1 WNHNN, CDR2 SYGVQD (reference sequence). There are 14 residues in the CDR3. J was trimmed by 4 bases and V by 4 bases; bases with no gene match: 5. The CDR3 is CASSGERDSDTQYF. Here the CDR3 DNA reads TGCGCCAGCAGTGGGGAGCGGGACTCAGATACGCAGTATTTT.

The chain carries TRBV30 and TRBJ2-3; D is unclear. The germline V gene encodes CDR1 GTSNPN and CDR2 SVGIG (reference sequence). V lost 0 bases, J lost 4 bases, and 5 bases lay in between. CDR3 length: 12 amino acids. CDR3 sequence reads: CAWSVVSDTQYF. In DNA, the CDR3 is TGTGCCTGGAGTGTAGTATCAGATACGCAGTATTTT. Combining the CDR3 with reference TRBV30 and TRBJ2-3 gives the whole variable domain SQTIHQWPATLVQPVGSPLSLECTVEGTSNPNLYWYRQAAGRGLQLLFYSVGIGQISSEVPQNLSASRPQDRQFILSSKKLLLSDSGFYLCAWSVVSDTQYFGPGTRLTVL.

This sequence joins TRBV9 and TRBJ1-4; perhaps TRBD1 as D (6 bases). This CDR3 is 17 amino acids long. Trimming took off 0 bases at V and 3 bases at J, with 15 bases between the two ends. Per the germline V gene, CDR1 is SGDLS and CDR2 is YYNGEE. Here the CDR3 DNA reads TGTGCCAGCAGCGTAGATGCGGGGGGCTCAGCTAATGAAAAACTGTTTTTT. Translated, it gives CASSVDAGGSANEKLFF.

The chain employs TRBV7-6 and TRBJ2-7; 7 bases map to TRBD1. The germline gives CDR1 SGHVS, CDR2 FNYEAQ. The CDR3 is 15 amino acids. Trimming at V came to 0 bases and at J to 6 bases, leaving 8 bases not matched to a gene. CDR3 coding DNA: TGTGCCAGCAGCTTAGCAGGGGGCGCTTCGTTCGAGCAGTACTTC. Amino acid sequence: CASSLAGGASFEQYF. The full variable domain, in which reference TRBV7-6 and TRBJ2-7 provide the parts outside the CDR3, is GAGVSQSPRYKVTKRGQDVALRCDPISGHVSLYWYRQALGQGPEFLTYFNYEAQQDKSGLPNDRFSAERPEGSISTLTIQRTEQRDSAMYRCASSLAGGASFEQYFGPGTRLTVT.

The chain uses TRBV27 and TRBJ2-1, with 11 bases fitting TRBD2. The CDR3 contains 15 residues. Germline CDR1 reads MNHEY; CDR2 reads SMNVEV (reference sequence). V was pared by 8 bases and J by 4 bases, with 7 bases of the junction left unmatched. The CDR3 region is CASRTGTSGYNEQFF. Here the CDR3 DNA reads TGTGCCAGCCGGACAGGGACTAGCGGATACAATGAGCAGTTCTTC.

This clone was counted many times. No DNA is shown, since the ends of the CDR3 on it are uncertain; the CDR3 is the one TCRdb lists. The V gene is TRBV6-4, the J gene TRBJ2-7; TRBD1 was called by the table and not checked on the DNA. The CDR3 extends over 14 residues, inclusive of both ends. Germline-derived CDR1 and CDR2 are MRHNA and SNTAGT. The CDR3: CASSTSAGSHEQYF.

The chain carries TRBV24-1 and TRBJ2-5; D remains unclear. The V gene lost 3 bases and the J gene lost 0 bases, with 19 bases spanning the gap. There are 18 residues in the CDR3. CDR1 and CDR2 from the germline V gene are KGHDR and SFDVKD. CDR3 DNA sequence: TGTGCCACCAGTGATCGGACGGCGTCGACTTCGTACCAAGAGACCCAGTACTTC. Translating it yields CATSDRTASTSYQETQYF.

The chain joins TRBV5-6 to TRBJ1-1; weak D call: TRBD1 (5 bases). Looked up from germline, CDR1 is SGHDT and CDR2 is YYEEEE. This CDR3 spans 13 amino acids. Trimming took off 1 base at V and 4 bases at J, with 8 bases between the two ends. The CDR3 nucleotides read TGTGCCAGCAGCTTGACAGGCGTCACTGAAGCTTTCTTT. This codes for CASSLTGVTEAFF.

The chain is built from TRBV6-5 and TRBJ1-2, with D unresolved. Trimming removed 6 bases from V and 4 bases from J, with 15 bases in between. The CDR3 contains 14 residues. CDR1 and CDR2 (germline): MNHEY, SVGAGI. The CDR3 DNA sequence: TGTGCCAGCAGCGATCGGACGAGATCCTATGGCTACACCTTC. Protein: CASSDRTRSYGYTF.

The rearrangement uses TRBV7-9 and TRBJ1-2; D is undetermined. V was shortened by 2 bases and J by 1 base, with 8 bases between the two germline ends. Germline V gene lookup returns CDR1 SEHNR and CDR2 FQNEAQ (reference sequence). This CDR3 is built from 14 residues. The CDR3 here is CASSLTTFNYGYTF. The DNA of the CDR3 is TGTGCCAGCAGCTTAACCACCTTTAACTATGGCTACACCTTC.

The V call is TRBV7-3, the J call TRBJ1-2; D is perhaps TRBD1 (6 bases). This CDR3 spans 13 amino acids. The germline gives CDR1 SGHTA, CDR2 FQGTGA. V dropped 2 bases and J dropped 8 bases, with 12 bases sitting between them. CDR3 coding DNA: TGTGCCAGCAGCTTATTACAGGGTGACGGCTACACCTTC. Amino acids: CASSLLQGDGYTF.

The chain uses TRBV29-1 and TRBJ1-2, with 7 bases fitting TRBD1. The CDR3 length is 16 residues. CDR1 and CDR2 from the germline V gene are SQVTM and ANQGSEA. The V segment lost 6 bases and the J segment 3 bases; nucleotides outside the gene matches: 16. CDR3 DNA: TGCAGCGTGCTCCCTAGACAGGGACTTGCTGACTATGGCTACACCTTC. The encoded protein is CSVLPRQGLADYGYTF.

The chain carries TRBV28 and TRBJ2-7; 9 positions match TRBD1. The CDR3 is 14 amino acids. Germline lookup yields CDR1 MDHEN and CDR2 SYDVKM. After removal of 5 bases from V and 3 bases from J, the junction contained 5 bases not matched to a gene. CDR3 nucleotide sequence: TGTGCCAGCAGTGGGGACAGGGACGGCTACGAGCAGTACTTC. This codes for CASSGDRDGYEQYF.

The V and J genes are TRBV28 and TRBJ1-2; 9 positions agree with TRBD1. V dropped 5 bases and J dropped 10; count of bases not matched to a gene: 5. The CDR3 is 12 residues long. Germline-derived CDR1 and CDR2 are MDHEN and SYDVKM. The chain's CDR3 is CASSGTGRTYTF. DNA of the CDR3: TGTGCCAGCAGTGGGACAGGGAGGACCTACACCTTC.

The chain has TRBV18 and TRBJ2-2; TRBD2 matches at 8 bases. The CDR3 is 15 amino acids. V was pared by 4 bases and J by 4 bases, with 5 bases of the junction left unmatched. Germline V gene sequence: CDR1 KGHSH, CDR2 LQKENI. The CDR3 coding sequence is TGTGCCAGCTCACAGGGGACTAGTCTCACCGGGGAGCTGTTTTTT. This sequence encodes CASSQGTSLTGELFF.

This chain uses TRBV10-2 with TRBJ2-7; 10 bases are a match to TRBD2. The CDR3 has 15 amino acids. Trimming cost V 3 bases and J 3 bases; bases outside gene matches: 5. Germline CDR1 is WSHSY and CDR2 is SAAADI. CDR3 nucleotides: TGCGCCAGCAGTGATTCACTAGCGGGAATCTACGAGCAGTACTTC. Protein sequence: CASSDSLAGIYEQYF.

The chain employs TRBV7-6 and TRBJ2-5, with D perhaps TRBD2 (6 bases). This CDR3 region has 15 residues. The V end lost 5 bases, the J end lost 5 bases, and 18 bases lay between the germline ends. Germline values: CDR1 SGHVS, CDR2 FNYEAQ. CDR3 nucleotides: TGTGCCAGCAGCCTACCGGGACTCCCGATGGAGACCCAGTACTTC. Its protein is CASSLPGLPMETQYF.